This record looks at one T cell receptor (beta chain) sequence and its context. V was trimmed by 3 bases and J by 6 bases, leaving 12 bases between them. The CDR3 spans 14 residues. This specimen comes from a study of blood T cells in healthy people across ages. Primers used in a second PCR of about 7 to 12 cycles were a sample-barcoded 5' primer and a J-beta primer mix. TCRdb ran MiXCR on the 5' RACE reads and lists one entry per CDR3 protein. The sample gives almost 1 million distinct CDR3 sequences, roughly half of which show up once; 20% to 25% is in the top ten. The J gene is TRBJ1-5, the V gene TRBV12-3 or TRBV12-4, with D perhaps TRBD1 (6 bases). This sequence was found in an older woman in good health. The sample consisted of blood. CDR3 amino acids: CASSLGETGQPQHF. Written as DNA, the CDR3 is TGTGCCAGCAGTTTGGGGGAGACAGGTCAGCCCCAGCATTTT.